The sequence of this T cell receptor (beta chain) was determined in a study of blood T cells in healthy people across ages. Overall study results and limits: Per million T cells, TCR beta diversity dropped about linearly as age rose.

Peripheral blood was drawn, around 9.3 milliliters per donor. No fewer than 5.5 micrograms of total RNA were isolated from every sample. Through a sample-barcoded 5' primer and a J-beta primer mix, a second PCR was run for roughly 7 to 11 cycles. Each sample provided no less than 2.5 million CDR3-containing paired-end reads. TCRdb used MiXCR to reprocess the 5' RACE reads, holding one entry per CDR3 protein. The top ten clones hold about 2.1% of a sample with about 1.8 million distinct CDR3 sequences, 49% of them seen once. The CDR3 is 15 residues long. Germline assignment: CDR1 LGHDT and CDR2 YNNKEL (reference sequence). V was clipped by 1 base and J by 0 bases; unmatched bases: 1. This clonotype appeared a few times. Antigen unknown.

This receptor was taken from a woman in her thirties or forties in good health. The sequenced sample was blood. The chain joins TRBV3-1 to TRBJ2-3; 7 bases are shared with TRBD2. The CDR3 nucleotides read TGTGCCAGCAGCCAAGTGACTAGCAGCACAGATACGCAGTATTTT. This encodes CASSQVTSSTDTQYF.